This TCR beta chain comes out of a study of T cells expressing NK-cell markers. The CDR3 has 15 amino acids. From germline, CDR1 is MNHEY and CDR2 SVGEGT. After re-calling the 5' RACE reads, TCRdb lists one entry per CDR3 protein, DNA absent. The sample totals some 450,000 distinct CDR3 sequences. The sample taken for sequencing was blood T cells: a sorted CD56 or NKG2C T cell subset, CD4+ or CD8+ T cells, or bulk PBMC T cells (not recorded which). The receptor was isolated from a woman between 18 and 69 years old in good health. The genes are TRBV6-2 or TRBV6-3 and TRBJ2-7. The CDR3 sequence is CASTKSYLGTYEQYF.